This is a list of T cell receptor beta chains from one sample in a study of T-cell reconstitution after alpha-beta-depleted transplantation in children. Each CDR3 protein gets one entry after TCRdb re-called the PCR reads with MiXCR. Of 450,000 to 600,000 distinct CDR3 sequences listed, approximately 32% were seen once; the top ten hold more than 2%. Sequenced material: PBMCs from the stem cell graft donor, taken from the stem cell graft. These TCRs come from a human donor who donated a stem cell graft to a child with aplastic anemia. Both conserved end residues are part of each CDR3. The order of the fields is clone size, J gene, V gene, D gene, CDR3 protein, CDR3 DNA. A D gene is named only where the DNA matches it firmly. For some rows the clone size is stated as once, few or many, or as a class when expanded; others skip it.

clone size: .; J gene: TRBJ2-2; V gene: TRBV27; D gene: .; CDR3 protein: CASSLPESGELFF; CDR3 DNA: TGTGCCAGCAGTTTACCTGAGAGCGGGGAGCTGTTTTTT
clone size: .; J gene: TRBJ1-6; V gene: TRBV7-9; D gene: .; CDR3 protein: CASTGESYNSPLHF; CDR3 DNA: TGTGCCAGCACGGGGGAATCTTATAATTCACCCCTCCACTTT
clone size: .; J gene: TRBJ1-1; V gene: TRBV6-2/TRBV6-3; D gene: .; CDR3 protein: CASSYVGGLGGAENEAFF; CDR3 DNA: TGTGCCAGCAGTTATGTTGGGGGTCTTGGGGGCGCGGAGAATGAAGCTTTCTTT
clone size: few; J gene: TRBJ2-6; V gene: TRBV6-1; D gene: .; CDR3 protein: CASRPVGITGANVLTF; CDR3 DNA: TGTGCCAGCAGACCAGTGGGGATAACTGGGGCCAACGTCCTGACTTTC
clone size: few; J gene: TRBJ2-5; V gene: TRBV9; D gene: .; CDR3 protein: CASSVEWGSQETQYF; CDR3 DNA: TGTGCCAGCAGCGTAGAATGGGGCAGTCAAGAGACCCAGTACTTC
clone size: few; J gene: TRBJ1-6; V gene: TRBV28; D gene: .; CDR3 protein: CASRPVYNSPLHF; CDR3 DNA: TGTGCCAGCAGGCCCGTTTATAATTCACCCCTCCACTTT
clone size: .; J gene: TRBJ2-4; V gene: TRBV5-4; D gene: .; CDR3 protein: CASSPQPGDIQYF; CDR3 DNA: TGTGCCAGCAGCCCTCAACCAGGGGACATTCAGTACTTC
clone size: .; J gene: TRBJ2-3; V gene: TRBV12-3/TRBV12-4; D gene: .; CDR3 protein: CASSVSTQYF; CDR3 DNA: TGTGCCAGCAGCGTGAGTACGCAGTATTTT
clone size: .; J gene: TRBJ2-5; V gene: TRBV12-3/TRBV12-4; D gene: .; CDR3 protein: CASSREAGETQYF; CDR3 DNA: TGTGCCAGCAGTAGGGAGGCCGGGGAGACCCAGTACTTC
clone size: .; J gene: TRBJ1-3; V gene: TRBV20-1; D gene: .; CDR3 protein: CSAREGSSSGNTIYF; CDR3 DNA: TGCAGTGCTAGAGAGGGCAGCAGCTCTGGAAACACCATATATTTT
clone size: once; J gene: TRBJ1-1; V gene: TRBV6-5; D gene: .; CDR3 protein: CASSSRETDTEPFF; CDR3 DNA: TGTGCCAGCAGTTCCCGGGAAACGGACACTGAACCTTTCTTT
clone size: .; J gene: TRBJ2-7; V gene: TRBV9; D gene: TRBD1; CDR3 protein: CASSHPGTGDEQYF; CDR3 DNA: TGTGCCAGCAGCCACCCCGGGACAGGGGACGAGCAGTACTTC
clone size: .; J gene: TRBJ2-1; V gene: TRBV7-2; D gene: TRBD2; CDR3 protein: CASSLGGSGLVNNEQFF; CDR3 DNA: TGTGCCAGCAGCTTAGGGGGATCGGGACTAGTAAACAATGAGCAGTTCTTC
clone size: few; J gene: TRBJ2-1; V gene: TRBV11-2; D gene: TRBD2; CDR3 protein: CASSRVAGAYNEQFF; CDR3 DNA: TGTGCCAGCAGTCGCGTGGCGGGAGCCTACAATGAGCAGTTCTTC
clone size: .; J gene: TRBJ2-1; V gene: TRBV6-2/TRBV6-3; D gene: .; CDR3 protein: CASAPGTQQFF; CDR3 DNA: TGTGCCTCCGCCCCGGGGACACAGCAGTTCTTC
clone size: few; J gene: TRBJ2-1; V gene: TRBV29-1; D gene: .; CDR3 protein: CSVEEEYNEQFF; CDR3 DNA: TGCAGCGTTGAAGAGGAGTACAATGAGCAGTTCTTC
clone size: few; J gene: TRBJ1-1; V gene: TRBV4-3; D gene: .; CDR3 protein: CASSQEWIMNTEAFF; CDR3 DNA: TGCGCCAGCAGCCAAGAATGGATCATGAACACTGAAGCTTTCTTT
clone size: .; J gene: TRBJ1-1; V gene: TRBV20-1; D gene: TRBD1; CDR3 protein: CSAWTGGTEAFF; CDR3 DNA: TGCAGTGCTTGGACAGGAGGGACTGAAGCTTTCTTT
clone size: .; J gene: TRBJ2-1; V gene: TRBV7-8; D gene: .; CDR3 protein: CASSSKIYEQFF; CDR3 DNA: TGTGCCAGCAGCTCGAAAATTTATGAGCAGTTCTTC
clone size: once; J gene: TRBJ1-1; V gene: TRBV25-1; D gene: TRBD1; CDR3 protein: CASRNFRDSEAFF; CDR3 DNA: TGTGCCAGCAGGAATTTCCGGGACAGTGAAGCTTTCTTT
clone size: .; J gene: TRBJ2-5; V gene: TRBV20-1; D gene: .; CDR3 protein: CSAHREQETQYF; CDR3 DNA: TGCAGTGCCCACAGGGAGCAAGAGACCCAGTACTTC
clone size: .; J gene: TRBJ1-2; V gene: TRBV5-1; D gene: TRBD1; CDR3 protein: CASSLRGQSNYGYTF; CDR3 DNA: TGCGCCAGCAGCCTCAGGGGGCAATCTAACTATGGCTACACCTTC
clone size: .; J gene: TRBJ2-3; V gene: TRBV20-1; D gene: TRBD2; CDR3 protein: CSASPGTSGRDPTDTQYF; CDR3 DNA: TGCAGTGCTAGTCCCGGGACTAGCGGGAGGGACCCCACAGATACGCAGTATTTT